Shown below are 2 T cell receptor beta chains from a single sample sequenced in a study of T-cell memory formation after mild COVID-19. TCRdb re-analysed the 5' RACE reads in MiXCR, keeping a single row per CDR3 protein. The sample lists around 340,000 distinct CDR3 sequences; less than 20% were seen once. Sequences were obtained from PBMCs or a T cell subset sorted from them (not recorded which). The receptors come from a young man who had mild COVID-19 (a few samples of this study predate the infection). Cell type and time point are not known.

The V call is TRBV7-2, the J call TRBJ2-5; TRBD1 matches 11 bases. There are 15 residues in the CDR3. Germline V gene sequence: CDR1 SGHTA, CDR2 FQGNSA. Trimming at V came to 5 bases and at J to 5 bases, leaving 7 bases not matched to a gene. As DNA, the CDR3 is TGTGCCAGCAGCCTGGACAGGGGGCTTAGTGAGACCCAGTACTTC. It codes for CASSLDRGLSETQYF.

This clonotype was recorded many times. This rearrangement joins TRBV7-9 to TRBJ2-1; 9 bases are shared with TRBD2. V lost 5 bases, J lost 4 bases, and 6 bases stayed unmatched. There are 15 residues in the CDR3. Germline V gene sequence: CDR1 SEHNR, CDR2 FQNEAQ (reference sequence). The CDR3 loop reads CASSPHLAGYNEQFF. The CDR3 coding sequence is TGTGCCAGCAGCCCCCACCTAGCGGGGTACAATGAGCAGTTCTTC.